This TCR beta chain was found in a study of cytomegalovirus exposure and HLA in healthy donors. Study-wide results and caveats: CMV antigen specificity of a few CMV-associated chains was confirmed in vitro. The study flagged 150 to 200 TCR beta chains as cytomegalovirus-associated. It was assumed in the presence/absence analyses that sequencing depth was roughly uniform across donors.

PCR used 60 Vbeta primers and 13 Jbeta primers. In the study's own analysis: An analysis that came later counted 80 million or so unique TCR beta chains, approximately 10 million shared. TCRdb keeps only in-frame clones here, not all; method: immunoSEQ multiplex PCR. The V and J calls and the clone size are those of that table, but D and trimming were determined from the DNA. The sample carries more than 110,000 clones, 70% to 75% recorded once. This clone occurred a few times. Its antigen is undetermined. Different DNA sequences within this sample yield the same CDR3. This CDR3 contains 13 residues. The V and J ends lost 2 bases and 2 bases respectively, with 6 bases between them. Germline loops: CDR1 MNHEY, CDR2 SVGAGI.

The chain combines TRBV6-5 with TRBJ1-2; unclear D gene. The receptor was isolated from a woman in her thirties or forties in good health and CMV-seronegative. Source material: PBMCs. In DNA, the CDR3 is TGTGCCAGCAGTTACGGCGGAAACTATGGCTACACCTTC. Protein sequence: CASSYGGNYGYTF.